This record covers a single T cell receptor (beta chain). Its antigen is unidentified. The data were obtained in a study of T cells in pancreatic ductal adenocarcinoma. The table came from immunoSEQ multiplex PCR; TCRdb's copy has only in-frame clones and leaves some out. Of roughly 100,000 clones in the sample, 90% to 95% were seen once. Trimming took off 5 bases at V and 0 bases at J, with 8 bases between the two ends. This CDR3 region has 14 residues. Germline CDR1 and CDR2: MGHRA and YSYEKL. Overall study findings and caveats: Results skew toward the minority of patients with early-stage disease.

No neoadjuvant therapy was given to the selected pancreatic ductal adenocarcinoma patients before their surgery. V gene TRBV4-1 combines with J gene TRBJ1-3, with D unresolved. Input material: PBMCs. The sequence came from a human donor with pancreatic ductal adenocarcinoma. In DNA form, the CDR3 reads TGCGCCAGCAGCGCCCTGAGCTCTGGAAACACCATATATTTT. It is translated as CASSALSSGNTIYF.